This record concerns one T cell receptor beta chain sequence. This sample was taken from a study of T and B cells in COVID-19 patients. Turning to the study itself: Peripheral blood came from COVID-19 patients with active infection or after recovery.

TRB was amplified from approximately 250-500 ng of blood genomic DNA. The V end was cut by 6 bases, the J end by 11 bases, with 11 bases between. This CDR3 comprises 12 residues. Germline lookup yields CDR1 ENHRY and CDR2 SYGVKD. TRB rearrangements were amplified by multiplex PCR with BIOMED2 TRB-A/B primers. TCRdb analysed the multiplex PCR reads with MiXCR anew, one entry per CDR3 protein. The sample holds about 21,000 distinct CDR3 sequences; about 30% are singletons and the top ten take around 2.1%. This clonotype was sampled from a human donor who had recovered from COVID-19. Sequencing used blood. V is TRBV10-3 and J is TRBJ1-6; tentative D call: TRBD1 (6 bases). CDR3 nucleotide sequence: TGTGCCATCAGCCCACAGGGTACACCCCTCCACTTT. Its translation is CAISPQGTPLHF.